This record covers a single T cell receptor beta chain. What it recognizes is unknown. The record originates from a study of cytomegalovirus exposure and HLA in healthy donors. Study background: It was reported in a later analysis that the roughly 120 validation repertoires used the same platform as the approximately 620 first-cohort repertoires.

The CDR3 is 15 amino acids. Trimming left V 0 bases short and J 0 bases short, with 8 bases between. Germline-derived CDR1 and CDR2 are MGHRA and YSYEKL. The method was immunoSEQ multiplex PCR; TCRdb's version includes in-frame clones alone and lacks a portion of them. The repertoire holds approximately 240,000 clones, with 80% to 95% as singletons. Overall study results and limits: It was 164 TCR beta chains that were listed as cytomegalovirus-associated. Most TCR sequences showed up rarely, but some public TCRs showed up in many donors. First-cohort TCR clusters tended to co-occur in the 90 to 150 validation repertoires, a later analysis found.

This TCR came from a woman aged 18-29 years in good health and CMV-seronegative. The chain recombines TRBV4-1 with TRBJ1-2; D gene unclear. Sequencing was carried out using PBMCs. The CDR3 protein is CASSQESGSNYGYTF. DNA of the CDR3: TGCGCCAGCAGCCAAGAATCCGGGTCTAACTATGGCTACACCTTC.